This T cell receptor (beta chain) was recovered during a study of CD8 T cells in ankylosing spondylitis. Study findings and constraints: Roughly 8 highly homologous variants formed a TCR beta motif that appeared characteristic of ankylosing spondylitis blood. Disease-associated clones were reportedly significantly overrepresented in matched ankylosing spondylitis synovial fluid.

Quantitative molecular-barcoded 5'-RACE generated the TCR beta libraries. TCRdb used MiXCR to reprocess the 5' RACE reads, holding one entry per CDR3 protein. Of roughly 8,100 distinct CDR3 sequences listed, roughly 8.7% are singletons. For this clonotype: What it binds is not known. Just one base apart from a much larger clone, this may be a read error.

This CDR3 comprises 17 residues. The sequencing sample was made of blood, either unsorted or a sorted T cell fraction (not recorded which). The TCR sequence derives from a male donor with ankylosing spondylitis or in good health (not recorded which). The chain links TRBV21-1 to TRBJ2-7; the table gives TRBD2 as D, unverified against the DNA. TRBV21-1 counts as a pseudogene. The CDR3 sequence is CASSRNLTSESSYEQYV. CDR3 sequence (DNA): TGTGCCAGCAGCAGAAACTTGACTAGCGAGAGCTCCTACGAGCAGTACGTC.